This TCR beta chain was recovered during a study of blood T cell repertoires in COVID-19 (TCRdb year 2020). About the study as a whole: Samples covering the acute and convalescent phases of COVID-19 were provided by collaborators in the United States, Italy and Spain. The prospective study material was composed of cDNA or gDNA derived from T cells, B-cell-depleted T cells, or PBMCs. Deeply sampled blood TCRbeta repertoires from subjects exposed to, actively infected with, or recovered from COVID-19 were included in the dataset. A freely available public database, intended as a resource for researchers studying the immune response to SARS-CoV-2, is where the repertoires were released. The samples were drawn from two sources: the first 160 participants of the ongoing ImmuneRACE study, and 1,254 subjects contributed by 6 global collaborators. Sample metadata almost always included a de-identified subject ID, COVID-19 status, age in years and sex. HLA class I and class II types, where available, came from metadata supplied by the sample provider rather than from assay-based typing. The study at large found these results: The quantity of clinical and demographic metadata differed by source and by participant and was supplied without curation.

The collaborating institutions used their own protocols to collect whole blood in K2EDTA tubes. Collaborator samples were shipped for TCRbeta analysis as frozen whole blood, isolated PBMCs, or DNA extracted from either sample type. From the cysteine through the phenylalanine, the CDR3 covers 17 amino acids. Only the CDR3 portion is preserved as DNA: 51 bases, with reading frame beginning at the first base. The germline V gene (reference sequence) sets CDR1 to LNHDA and CDR2 to SQIVND. V is reduced by 3 bases and J by 0 bases, leaving a spacing of 15 bases between them. TCRbeta CDR3 regions were amplified from genomic DNA using the immunoSEQ Assay, a bias-controlled multiplex PCR. Per the original workflow: Nucleated cell counts per sample were estimated from amplification of reference gene primers within the assay. Sequence reads were collapsed and filtered to measure the absolute abundance of every unique TCRbeta CDR3 rearrangement. For each sample, productive Simpson clonality was calculated as the square root of Simpson's diversity index over productive rearrangements. Entries here come from immuneACCESS through TCRdb and include only in-frame sequences with V and J called. Some clones fail to appear in such tables; in the studies checked, an unresolved V gene covers under half of the shortfall, and the cause of the remainder is unknown. That table gives V, J and clone size, and the DNA gave D and trimming. The sample profile shows approximately 100,000 clones; around four fifths of them were found once. The ten top clones hold approximately 12% of the sample.

For this clone: The antigen it binds to is not known. The record has no base qualities; no much larger clone is one base away.

Sequences were obtained from peripheral blood. The receptor chain draws on TRBV19 and TRBJ1-5; matching of 5 bases hints at TRBD1 as the D gene. The receptor's source is a human donor in a cohort sampled during active COVID-19. The base sequence is TGTGCCAGTAGTATCCAAATGGGGGGGTTTAGCAATCAGCCCCAGCATTTT. Its translation reads: CASSIQMGGFSNQPQHF.